This T cell receptor beta chain was captured by sequencing in a study of T cells in tumors after PD-1 blockade. This CDR3 comprises 13 residues. Germline loops: CDR1 SNHLY, CDR2 FYNNEI. The V end lost 8 bases, the J end lost 1 base, and 12 bases lay between the germline ends. Template: tumor biopsy or peripheral blood genomic DNA, roughly 550-6,500 ng per sample. Study-level findings and limits: Peripheral recruitment is suggested, as some novel exhausted tumor clones were in pre-treatment blood.

Details on this clone: No antigen is known for it.

Clones were read by immunoSEQ multiplex PCR, and TCRdb kept only the in-frame ones, dropping some. This sample carries about 47,000 clones, approximately 75% of them seen once, and the ten largest clones take roughly 17%. The clonotype was recovered from a human donor with basal cell carcinoma. Sequenced here: PBMCs, sampled before anti-PD-1 treatment. V usage is TRBV2 and J usage is TRBJ2-7; no definite D call. This chain's CDR3 is CASASGRSYEQYF. Here the CDR3 DNA reads TGTGCCAGCGCATCGGGTCGTTCCTACGAGCAGTACTTC.